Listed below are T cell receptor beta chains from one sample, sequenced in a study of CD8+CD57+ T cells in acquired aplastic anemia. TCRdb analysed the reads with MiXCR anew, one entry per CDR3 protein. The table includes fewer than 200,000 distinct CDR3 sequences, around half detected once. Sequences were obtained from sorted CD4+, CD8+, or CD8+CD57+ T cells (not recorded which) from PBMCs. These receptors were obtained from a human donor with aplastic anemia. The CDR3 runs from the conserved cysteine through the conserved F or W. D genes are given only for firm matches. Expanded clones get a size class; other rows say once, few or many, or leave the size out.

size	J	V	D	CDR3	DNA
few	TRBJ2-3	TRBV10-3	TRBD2	CAISESTGLADDTQYF	TGTGCCATCAGTGAGTCAACGGGACTAGCGGATGATACGCAGTATTTT
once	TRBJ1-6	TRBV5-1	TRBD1	CASRQGQNSPLHF	TGCGCCAGCCGACAGGGGCAGAATTCACCCCTCCACTTT
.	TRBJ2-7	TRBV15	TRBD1	CATSQPGTGTYEQYF	TGTGCCACCAGTCAACCCGGGACAGGGACCTACGAGCAGTACTTC
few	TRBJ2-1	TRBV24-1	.	CAPYFPGDVGNNEQFF	TGTGCCCCCTATTTTCCCGGTGACGTAGGGAACAATGAGCAGTTCTTC
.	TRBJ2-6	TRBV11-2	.	CASSLDGSVTFSGANVLTF	TGTGCCAGCAGCTTAGATGGCAGCGTTACGTTCTCTGGGGCCAACGTCCTGACTTTC
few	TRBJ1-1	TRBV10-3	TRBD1	CAITGSQGANTEAFF	TGTGCCATCACCGGGAGTCAGGGGGCGAACACTGAAGCTTTCTTT
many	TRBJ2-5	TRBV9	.	CASSVFGGVQETQYF	TGTGCCAGCAGCGTATTTGGGGGAGTCCAAGAGACCCAGTACTTC
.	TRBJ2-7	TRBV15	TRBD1	CATSREARDRAYEQYF	TGTGCCACCAGCAGAGAAGCCCGGGACAGGGCTTACGAGCAGTACTTC
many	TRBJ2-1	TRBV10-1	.	CAGGACYNEQFF	TGCGCCGGGGGGGCATGCTACAATGAGCAGTTCTTC
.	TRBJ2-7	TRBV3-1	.	CASSPGGGAGWDEQYF	TGTGCCAGCAGCCCCGGAGGGGGCGCAGGGTGGGACGAGCAGTACTTC
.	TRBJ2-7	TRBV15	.	CATSSPQGYEQYF	TGTGCCACCAGCAGCCCACAGGGCTACGAGCAGTACTTC
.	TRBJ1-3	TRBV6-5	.	CASSYGSLGSGNTIYF	TGTGCCAGCAGTTACGGGTCCTTGGGGTCTGGAAACACCATATATTTT
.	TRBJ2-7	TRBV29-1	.	CSQGVSEQYF	TGCAGCCAAGGGGTTTCGGAGCAGTACTTC
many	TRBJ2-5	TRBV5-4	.	CASSGTGKGETQYF	TGTGCCAGCAGCGGTACAGGGAAAGGAGAGACCCAGTACTTC
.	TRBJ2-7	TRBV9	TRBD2	CASRYAGGARGQYF	TGTGCCAGCAGATACGCGGGGGGGGCGCGCGGGCAGTACTTC
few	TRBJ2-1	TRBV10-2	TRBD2	CASKSTQSVGGLDEQFF	TGCGCCAGCAAGTCTACCCAAAGCGTGGGGGGACTAGATGAGCAGTTCTTC
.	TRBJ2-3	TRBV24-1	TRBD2	CATSDRTSGSADTQYF	TGTGCCACCAGTGATCGTACTAGCGGGAGTGCAGATACGCAGTATTTT
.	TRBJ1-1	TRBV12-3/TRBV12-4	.	CASSLAQNTEAFF	TGTGCCAGCAGTTTAGCTCAGAACACTGAAGCTTTCTTT
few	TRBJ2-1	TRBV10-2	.	CASSDPTAISYNEQFF	TGCGCCAGCAGTGACCCGACAGCGATCTCCTACAATGAGCAGTTCTTC
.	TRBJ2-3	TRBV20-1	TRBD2	CSARFSGGTDTQYF	TGCAGTGCTAGGTTTAGCGGGGGCACAGATACGCAGTATTTT
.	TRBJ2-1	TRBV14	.	CASRQLDEQFF	TGTGCCAGCAGACAACTGGACGAGCAGTTCTTC
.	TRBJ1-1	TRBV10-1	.	CASTDTLARAEAFF	TGCGCCAGCACCGATACCCTAGCCAGGGCTGAAGCTTTCTTT
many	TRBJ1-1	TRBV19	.	CASSLNGPGQKLNTEAFF	TGTGCCAGTAGTCTTAATGGACCGGGGCAGAAGTTGAACACTGAAGCTTTCTTT
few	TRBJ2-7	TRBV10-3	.	CAISEQNYEQYF	TGTGCCATCAGTGAGCAGAACTACGAGCAGTACTTC
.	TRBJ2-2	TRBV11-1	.	CASSLVALAGQNTGELFF	TGTGCCAGCAGCTTAGTTGCGTTGGCGGGACAGAACACCGGGGAGCTGTTTTTT
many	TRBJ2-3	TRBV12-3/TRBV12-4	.	CASSKNYLTDTQYF	TGTGCCAGCAGCAAGAACTACCTCACAGATACGCAGTATTTT
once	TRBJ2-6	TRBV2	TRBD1	CASSSPGQRVLTF	TGTGCCAGCAGTTCTCCGGGACAGCGCGTCCTGACTTTC
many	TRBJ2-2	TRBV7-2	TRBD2	CASTPGGSGTGELFF	TGTGCCAGCACCCCGGGCGGGAGTGGCACCGGGGAGCTGTTTTTT
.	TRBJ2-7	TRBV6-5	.	CASSHRQSSEQYF	TGTGCCAGCAGTCACAGACAGTCCTCCGAGCAGTACTTC
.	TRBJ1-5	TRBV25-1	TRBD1	CASSDSDRVYQPQHF	TGTGCCAGCAGTGACTCAGACAGGGTTTATCAGCCCCAGCATTTT
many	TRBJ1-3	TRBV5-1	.	CASSLSGNGGNTIYF	TGCGCCAGCAGCTTATCCGGAAATGGCGGAAACACCATATATTTT
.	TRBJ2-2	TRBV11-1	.	CASSLRRGSKNTGELFF	TGTGCCAGCAGCTTACGTAGGGGGAGCAAAAACACCGGGGAGCTGTTTTTT
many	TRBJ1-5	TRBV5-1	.	CASSLGGGQGQPQHF	TGCGCCAGCAGCTTGGGCGGGGGACAAGGGCAGCCCCAGCATTTT
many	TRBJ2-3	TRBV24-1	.	CATSDLWQSTDTQYF	TGTGCCACCAGTGATTTGTGGCAGAGCACAGATACGCAGTATTTT
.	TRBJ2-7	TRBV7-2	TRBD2	CASSLAIAGGAGGEQYF	TGTGCCAGCAGCTTAGCTATTGCGGGGGGCGCGGGAGGCGAGCAGTACTTC
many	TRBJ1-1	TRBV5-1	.	CASSFDITEAFF	TGCGCCAGCAGCTTTGACATCACTGAAGCTTTCTTT
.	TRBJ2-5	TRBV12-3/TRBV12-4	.	CASSPKTKYQETQYF	TGTGCCAGCAGTCCAAAGACTAAGTACCAAGAGACCCAGTACTTC
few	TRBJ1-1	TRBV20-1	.	CSVVLGGNTEAFF	TGCAGTGTCGTACTGGGCGGTAACACTGAAGCTTTCTTT
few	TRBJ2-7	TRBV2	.	CASNMGSYEQYF	TGTGCCAGCAATATGGGTTCCTACGAGCAGTACTTC